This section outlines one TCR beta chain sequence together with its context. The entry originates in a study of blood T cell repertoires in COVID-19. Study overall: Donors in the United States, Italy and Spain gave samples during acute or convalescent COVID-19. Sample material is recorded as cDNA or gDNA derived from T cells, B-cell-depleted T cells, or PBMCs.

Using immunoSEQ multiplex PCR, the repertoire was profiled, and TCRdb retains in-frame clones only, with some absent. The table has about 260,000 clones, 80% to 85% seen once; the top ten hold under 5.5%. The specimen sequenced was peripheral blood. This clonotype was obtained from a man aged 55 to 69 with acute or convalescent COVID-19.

The CDR3 region is CASTLGQRVGEKLFF. Here the CDR3 DNA reads TGTGCCAGCACCCTGGGACAGAGGGTTGGTGAAAAACTGTTTTTT. This rearrangement joins TRBV27 to TRBJ1-4; 7 nucleotides match TRBD1. CDR1 and CDR2 (germline): MNHEY, SMNVEV (reference sequence). With V trimmed by 7 bases and J by 7 bases, 12 bases remained unmatched. The CDR3 totals 15 residues.